The clone carrying this T cell receptor (beta chain) has ten or more counts. The data stem from a study of identical twins. The CDR3 totals 13 residues. In germline, CDR1 is KGHSH, CDR2 LQKENI. V lost 8 bases and J 4 bases, leaving 14 bases between the germline ends. TCRdb analysed the 5' RACE reads with MiXCR anew, one entry per CDR3 protein. Of roughly 540,000 distinct CDR3 sequences listed, about 20% are singletons. A further study also used this sample, focusing on T cells expressing NK-cell markers.

The TCR comes from a woman between 18 and 29 years old in good health. The sequenced sample consisted of CD4+ T cells sorted from blood. This chain links TRBV18 with TRBJ2-5, with D hard to call. The CDR3, as DNA: TGTGCCAGCAGCTCCGACTTGGGAGAGACCCAGTACTTC. Protein sequence: CASSSDLGETQYF.